This entry concerns a single TCR beta chain. The CDR3 spans 15 residues. V was pared by 6 bases and J by 1 base, with 7 bases of the junction left unmatched. Germline CDR1 SGHRS, CDR2 YFSETQ. This entry belongs to a study of blood T cell repertoires in COVID-19. Across the whole study: Samples came from the United States, Italy and Spain, spanning acute and convalescent COVID-19.

Profiled with immunoSEQ multiplex PCR; TCRdb holds only in-frame clones, not every one. The table includes around 100,000 clones, roughly nine tenths detected once. V usage is TRBV5-1 and J usage is TRBJ2-5; 9 bases fit TRBD2. The sequencing input was peripheral blood. This clonotype was sampled from a man over 45 with acute or convalescent COVID-19. The CDR3 sequence: CASNFLAGSQETQYF. The CDR3 nucleotides read TGCGCCAGCAATTTTCTAGCGGGATCCCAAGAGACCCAGTACTTC. The variable domain in full, completed from reference TRBV5-1 and TRBJ2-5, reads KAGVTQTPRYLIKTRGQQVTLSCSPISGHRSVSWYQQTPGQGLQFLFEYFSETQRNKGNFPGRFSGRQFSNSRSEMNVSTLELGDSALYLCASNFLAGSQETQYFGPGTRLLVL.